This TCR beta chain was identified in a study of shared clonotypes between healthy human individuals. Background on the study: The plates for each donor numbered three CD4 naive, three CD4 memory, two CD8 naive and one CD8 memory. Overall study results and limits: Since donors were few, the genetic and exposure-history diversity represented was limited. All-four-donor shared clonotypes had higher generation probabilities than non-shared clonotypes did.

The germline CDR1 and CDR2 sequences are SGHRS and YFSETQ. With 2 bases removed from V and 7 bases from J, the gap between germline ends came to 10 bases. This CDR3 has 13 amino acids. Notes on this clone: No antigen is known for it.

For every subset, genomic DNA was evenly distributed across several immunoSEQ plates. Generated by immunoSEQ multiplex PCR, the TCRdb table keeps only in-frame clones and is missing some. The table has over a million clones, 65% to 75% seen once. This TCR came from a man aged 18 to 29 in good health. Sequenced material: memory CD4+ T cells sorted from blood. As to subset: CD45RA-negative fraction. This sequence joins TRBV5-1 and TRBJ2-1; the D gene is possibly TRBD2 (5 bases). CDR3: CASSFGGRNEQFF. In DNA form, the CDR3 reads TGCGCCAGCAGCTTTGGCGGGCGGAATGAGCAGTTCTTC.